The present T cell receptor beta chain was sequenced within a study of Graves' ophthalmopathy and Graves' hyperthyroidism (dated by TCRdb to 2017 to 2018). Some background on the complete study: Peripheral blood was collected at initial diagnosis, before any treatment. In total, 135 blood samples were TCR-sequenced: under 45 ophthalmopathy, over 70 hyperthyroidism and 17 hyperthyroidism-to-ophthalmopathy patients. An independent validation cohort was composed of 18 hyperthyroidism patients and 17 patients who later progressed from hyperthyroidism to ophthalmopathy. The roughly 91 discovery patients were randomly divided into training and test sets at a 7:3 ratio. Once sampling was done, hyperthyroidism patients were given methimazole at a starting dose of 30 mg daily, while ophthalmopathy patients were given high-dose intravenous methylprednisolone. In five or six hyperthyroidism patients, the T-cell repertoires found in thyroid tissue were compared with those found in blood. To tell Graves' ophthalmopathy apart from Graves' hyperthyroidism, and to predict which patients would progress to ophthalmopathy, the study relied on TCR beta repertoire signatures. To explore V-J signatures distinguishing ophthalmopathy from hyperthyroidism, a discovery set of approximately 100 patients (around 42 ophthalmopathy, 57 stable hyperthyroidism) was enrolled. Study-wide findings and limitations: In validation, the model predicted ophthalmopathy progression with 55% to 71% sensitivity and around 72% specificity; around twelve predicted patients were CT-confirmed with GO in a median of 6.5 months. Most of the expanded thyroid clonotypes with a frequency above 0.001 were also detected in blood, and it was suggested that the thyroid immune response may be reflected by blood repertoires. In cross-validation, the 13-signature model distinguished ophthalmopathy from stable hyperthyroidism with less than 90% sensitivity and 81.08% specificity, while in the test set the corresponding values were about 80% and 75%. No statistical method was used to set the sample size in advance, and the investigators knew which group each participant was assigned to.

TCR beta CDR3 regions were amplified from RNA transcripts for repertoire sequencing. The first round was an RT-PCR using HTBI primers with the Qiagen OneStep RT-PCR kit, and this first round was followed by a second-round multiplex PCR, then size selection and purification. Sequencing of the libraries was carried out on an Illumina HiSeq2000 in paired-end mode with 100 bp reads. In the paper's pipeline: SOAPnuke was used to process the reads, removing any read that contained adapters or uncalled bases, had a mean Phred below 15, or lacked an exact match to the constant primer or identifier. COPE v1.2.5 was used to merge the high-quality paired reads. Unique nucleotide sequences were defined as clonotypes and aligned to IMGT TRB V, D and J references using MiTCR v1.1. Analysis was restricted to V-J combinations with a frequency above 0.0001, which covered roughly 99% of repertoires. For each V-J combination, a TCR clonal expansion and chaos score was defined as F50 clonal expansion divided by the chaos observed in the TCRdist matrix. Features were reduced by Welch's t-statistics and random forest to approximately 12 V-J combinations, which fed a naive Bayes classifier. The Morisita-Horn index was used to measure how similar the thyroid and blood repertoires were. TCRdb reanalyzed the raw reads on its own, using fastp at Q25 for trimming and MiXCR for clone calling, and kept in-frame beta chains. Entries that share a CDR3 protein sequence are merged under the most common genes and DNA. V and J calls and clone size were set by TCRdb, not the authors. The sample table contains roughly 380,000 distinct CDR3 sequences; only one count was recorded for 15% of them. Approximately 7% of the sample is in the top ten clones.

Hyperthyroidism was defined as stable when no progression to ophthalmopathy occurred within 18 months of follow-up. Patients with hyperthyroidism were aged 18 to 65 years, had been newly diagnosed, and had a disease duration of less than 2 months. Anyone with other autoimmune diseases, uncontrolled infections, pregnancy or lactation was excluded from the study. Diagnosis was based on clinical symptoms, serum thyroxine, TRAb, thyroid ultrasound and orbital computed tomography. Ficoll-Paque density gradient centrifugation was used to isolate PBMCs from around 9.1 ml of fresh peripheral blood. Total RNA was extracted using Trizol reagent, and RNA quality was checked on an Agilent 2100 Bioanalyzer. At least ten counts were recorded for this clonotype. The specificity of this receptor is unknown. Base quality data are lacking; no much larger clone is found one base away. From cysteine to phenylalanine, the CDR3 is 14 amino acids long. Of all the DNA, just the CDR3 is kept, 42 bases in frame from base 1. The germline V gene (reference sequence) sets CDR1 to MNHEY and CDR2 to SMNVEV. The germline ends are 5 bases apart after V is trimmed by 2 bases and J by 0 bases.

The sequence derives from a young woman with stable Graves' hyperthyroidism. Donor details come from another sample of the same person, matched by shared clones. This chain joins TRBV27 to TRBJ1-5, with no confidently assigned D gene. Material: peripheral blood. The DNA reads TGTGCCAGCAGTTTACGTCCTAGCAATCAGCCCCAGCATTTT. Its translation reads: CASSLRPSNQPQHF.